Listed here are 14 T cell receptor beta chains from one sample, sequenced in a study of regulatory T cells in long-lasting Graves disease. Combining iRepertoire HTBI primers with Arm-PCR of CDR3 regions, the authors built TCR beta libraries. From the multiplex PCR reads, TCRdb called clonotypes with MiXCR, one entry per CDR3 protein. Of roughly 450,000 distinct CDR3 sequences listed, less than 25% are singletons. Time point denoted: persistent/refractory GD, antithyroid drugs over 5 years with positive TRAb. RNA extracted from PBMCs served as the sequencing template. Source: peripheral blood mononuclear cells (PBMCs), taken when the disease was refractory, from a patient treated with antithyroid drugs. These TCRs come from a female donor with Graves disease.

This clonotype was recorded at least ten times. The genes are TRBV6-1 and TRBJ2-7; D might be TRBD2 (6 bases). Trimming removed 5 bases from V and 2 bases from J, with 13 bases in between. Germline CDR1 and CDR2: MNHNS and SASEGT. The CDR3 is 14 residues long. CDR3 amino acids: CASSQRTTPYEQYF. The CDR3 nucleotides are TGTGCCAGCAGTCAACGGACTACACCCTACGAGCAGTACTTC.

This rearrangement joins TRBV29-1 to TRBJ1-6, with D uncertain. Trimming took off 5 bases at V and 1 base at J, with 6 bases between the two ends. Germline CDR1 and CDR2: SQVTM and ANQGSEA. The CDR3 length is 13 residues. The CDR3 reads CSVMRSYNSPLHF. Here the CDR3 DNA reads TGCAGCGTTATGAGATCCTATAATTCACCCCTCCACTTT.

This clonotype appeared many times. The V call is TRBV20-1, the J call TRBJ2-7, with 11 bases that match TRBD2. CDR3 length: 15 amino acids. Trimming took 0 bases from V and 5 from J; bases not matched to a gene: 6. Germline CDR1 DFQATT, CDR2 SNEGSKA (reference sequence). In DNA, the CDR3 is TGCAGTGCTAGAGATTTTAGCGGGGGGGCCAACGAGCAGTACTTC. Translated: CSARDFSGGANEQYF.

With respect to this clonotype: A much more abundant neighbour one base away suggests this may be a read error. J is TRBJ2-4 and V is TRBV7-3, with D perhaps given as TRBD1 or TRBD2 (5 bases each). This CDR3 spans 13 amino acids. Per the germline V gene, CDR1 is SGHTA and CDR2 is FQGTGA. CDR3 region: CTSGPDRGNIQYF. In DNA, the CDR3 is TGTACCAGCGGACCAGACAGAGGAAACATTCAGTACTTC. The whole variable domain, filled in from reference TRBV7-3 and TRBJ2-4, reads GAGVSQTPSNKVTEKGKYVELRCDPISGHTALYWYRQSLGQGPEFLIYFQGTGAADDSGLPNDRFFAVRPEGSVSTLKIQRTERGDSAVYLCTSGPDRGNIQYFGAGTRLSVL.

The chain carries TRBV4-3 and TRBJ1-2, with 7 bases identical to TRBD1. This CDR3 region has 17 residues. Trimming cost V 3 bases and J 2 bases; bases outside gene matches: 12. Per the germline V gene, CDR1 is LGHNA and CDR2 is YSLEER. The CDR3 DNA reads as TGCGCCAGCAGCCAGTTGACGACAGGGATTGAAAACTATGGCTACACCTTC. As protein: CASSQLTTGIENYGYTF.

Turning to this clonotype: It may be a read error: a sequence one base away is much more abundant. The gene calls are TRBV6-5 and TRBJ1-1; D is undetermined. The germline V and J ends were trimmed by 2 bases and 6 bases, with 13 bases remaining between them. The CDR3 loop spans 14 amino acids. Germline-derived CDR1 and CDR2 are MNHEY and SVGAGI. CDR3 sequence reads: CASSYGEFEAEAFF. CDR3 bases: TGTGCCAGCAGTTACGGGGAATTTGAGGCTGAAGCTTTCTTT.

This clonotype was counted ten times or more. The J gene is TRBJ2-7, the V gene TRBV28, with TRBD2 matching over 7 bases. This CDR3 has 18 amino acids. V lost 6 bases and J lost 4; bases outside the gene matches: 21. Germline assignment: CDR1 MDHEN and CDR2 SYDVKM. The CDR3 DNA reads as TGTGCCAGCAGCCACACCTCTGGAGCCGGCGGGAGATTATACGAGCAGTACTTC. This encodes CASSHTSGAGGRLYEQYF.

As for this clonotype: This CDR3 fails to terminate in the conserved phenylalanine or tryptophan, so it likely reflects a read error. The chain combines TRBV18 with TRBJ1-1; possibly TRBD1 for D (5 bases). V lost 3 bases, J lost 2 bases, and 10 bases lay in between. Germline V gives CDR1 KGHSH, CDR2 LQKENI. CDR3 size: 14 residues. The CDR3: CASSPGRFNTEAFS. The CDR3 DNA reads TGTGCCAGCTCACCGGGACGGTTCAACACTGAAGCTTTCTCT.

The gene calls are TRBV7-3 and TRBJ2-3; no reliable D call. Trimming shortened V by 2 bases and J by 2 bases, and 8 bases separated the two germline ends. The CDR3 is 14 amino acids. Germline loops: CDR1 SGHTA, CDR2 FQGTGA. Written as DNA, the CDR3 is TGTGCCAGCAGCTTAGGACCACTCACAGATACGCAGTATTTT. Its translation: CASSLGPLTDTQYF.

This sequence joins TRBV5-6 and TRBJ2-1, with a weak D call TRBD2 (5 bases). V was trimmed by 0 bases and J by 0 bases, leaving 10 bases between them. Germline loops: CDR1 SGHDT, CDR2 YYEEEE. The CDR3 covers 16 residues. The CDR3 loop is CASSLVVGSSYNEQFF. CDR3 DNA sequence: TGTGCCAGCAGCTTGGTGGTGGGGAGCTCCTACAATGAGCAGTTCTTC. Supplemented by reference TRBV5-6 and TRBJ2-1, the full variable domain reads DAGVTQSPTHLIKTRGQQVTLRCSPKSGHDTVSWYQQALGQGPQFIFQYYEEEERQRGNFPDRFSGHQFPNYSSELNVNALLLGDSALYLCASSLVVGSSYNEQFFGPGTRLTVL.

The chain's CDR3 is CASSYPTTGGFPDTQYF. As DNA, the CDR3 is TGTGCCAGCAGTTACCCAACGACAGGGGGTTTCCCAGATACGCAGTATTTT. The gene calls are TRBV6-5 and TRBJ2-3; 9 bases match TRBD1. Per germline, CDR1 MNHEY and CDR2 SVGAGI. The CDR3 extends over 17 amino acids. V shed 2 bases and J 4 bases; nucleotides not matched to a gene: 10.

A few counts support this clonotype. The J gene is TRBJ1-5, the V gene TRBV27; D might be TRBD1 (6 bases). The CDR3 loop spans 15 amino acids. V lost 7 bases and J 0 bases, leaving 13 bases between the germline ends. Germline CDR1 and CDR2: MNHEY and SMNVEV (reference sequence). The CDR3 loop reads CASTAGAYSNQPQHF. CDR3 sequence (DNA): TGTGCCAGCACCGCAGGGGCTTATAGCAATCAGCCCCAGCATTTT.

This clonotype was seen ten or more times. The chain is built from TRBV11-2 and TRBJ2-2; D not certain. From germline, CDR1 is SGHAT and CDR2 FQNNGV. Trimming left V 8 bases short and J 4 bases short, with 11 bases between. The CDR3 totals 13 residues. This CDR3 reads CASGPPGTGELFF. CDR3 DNA: TGTGCCAGCGGGCCTCCCGGCACCGGGGAGCTGTTTTTT.

This clonotype was recorded a few times. The chain employs TRBV9 and TRBJ2-1; TRBD1 agrees at 8 bases. V shed 4 bases, J shed 5 bases, and the junction held 5 bases outside the gene matches. This CDR3 contains 14 residues. Germline lookup yields CDR1 SGDLS and CDR2 YYNGEE. CDR3 bases: TGTGCCAGCAGCCCCGGGACAGGAAACAATGAGCAGTTCTTC. It yields the protein CASSPGTGNNEQFF. Drawing the rest from reference TRBV9 and TRBJ2-1, the complete variable domain is DSGVTQTPKHLITATGQRVTLRCSPRSGDLSVYWYQQSLDQGLQFLIQYYNGEERAKGNILERFSAQQFPDLHSELNLSSLELGDSALYFCASSPGTGNNEQFFGPGTRLTVL.